This T cell receptor (beta chain) was retrieved from a study of shared clonotypes between healthy human individuals (dated by TCRdb to the early 2020s). Background for the entire study: A couple of women and a few men aged 18 to 49 years were included in the cohort. Libraries were prepared and TCR repertoires were sequenced by different laboratories using diverse techniques, in order to increase sequencing depth and limit assay-specific biases. Between about 0.94 and 8.9 billion PBMCs per donor were obtained by leukapheresis. To estimate repertoire size and how much clonotype sharing occurs between individuals, the study deeply sequenced the blood TCR repertoires of several healthy adults. For each donor, CD4 naive and CD4 memory were each run on three plates, CD8 naive on two plates, and CD8 memory on one plate. Study-wide findings and limitations: Pairwise subsampling indicated that sequencing depth was expected to affect the degree of clonotype sharing among donors. Sampling was restricted to blood, and TCR repertoires in tissue are likely to differ from TCR repertoires in blood. Because the study included a small number of donors, the genetic and exposure-history diversity represented was limited. Naive subsets generally had larger estimated clonotype richness than memory subsets. Rarefaction of sorted-subset datasets indicated incomplete sequencing despite the large sequencing depth. Sharing across several donors was observed for approximately 5% of naive CD4, about 4% of naive CD8, about 2.5% of memory CD4, and 0.4% of memory CD8 clonotypes. Higher generation probabilities were observed for clonotypes shared by all four sorted-subset donors than for non-shared clonotypes.

TCR CDR3 regions were amplified from genomic DNA by multiplex PCR using the deep immunoSEQ assay. Genomic DNA extracted from each cell subset was distributed evenly over all wells of several immunoSEQ 96-well plates, and each plate served as one replicate. Each replicate PCR for sorted subsets received around 210 ng genomic DNA, equal to roughly 33,000 T cell genomes. The purified libraries were quantified using a Qubit 3.0 fluorometer, sized with a Bioanalyzer 2100, and then quantified again using the KAPA Library Quantification kit. A separate single-read 150-cycle Illumina NextSeq 550 flow cell was used to sequence each immunoSEQ 96-well plate. The authors' pipeline ran thus. Because only junctional sequences without quality scores were contained in the immunoSEQ output, filtering matching that applied to full-length reads could not be performed. To assign V/J genes and CDR3, sequences were annotated against IMGT germline references using PyIR, a Python wrapper for IgBLAST v1.9. Reads were removed for weak V/J assignments (E-value above 1e-6), missing CDR3, stop codons, out-of-frame junctions, or ambiguous translated residues. V3J clonotypes were defined as sequences sharing the same inferred V gene, J gene, and CDR3 amino acid sequence. The percentage overlap between two repertoires was calculated by dividing the number of shared unique clonotypes by the size of the smaller repertoire. RTK rarefaction, the Chao1 estimator, and Recon v2.1 estimates of unobserved clonotypes were used to assess repertoire richness. For all TCRbeta clonotypes obtained by the gDNA method from four donors, generation probabilities were computed with OLGA. TCRdb provides this immuneACCESS table in a form limited to in-frame rearrangements. Some clones are lacking; in checked studies, under half of them reflect an unresolved V gene, and why the rest are absent is not known. The D gene and trimming were derived from the DNA, and the V and J assignments and clone size from that table. The sample includes approximately 92,000 clones, with almost 70% observed a single time. The top ten clonotypes cover 45% to 55% of the sample.

Details on this clone: The antigen this receptor binds is unknown. No base-level quality is on record; no much larger clone is a single base apart.

Healthy HIV-negative adults with no recently reported acute infections or vaccinations were included as donors. All donors were Caucasian adults living in Nashville, Tennessee, USA. CD8 memory samples were composed of magnetically selected CD45RO+ cells combined with CCR7-negative CD45RA+ effector memory (TemRA) cells. After blood collection by leukapheresis, PBMCs were isolated using Ficoll-Histopaque density gradient centrifugation and then cryopreserved in the vapor phase of liquid nitrogen. Analytical flow cytometry was used to check the purity and quantity of each magnetically sorted T cell population. From each sorted fraction, genomic DNA was isolated and quantified by UV absorbance on a Nanodrop 2000c. A distance of 17 bases separates the germline ends of V and J, which lose 1 base and 7 bases respectively. Via the germline V gene, CDR1 is MNHEY and CDR2 SVGAGI. The CDR3 runs 16 amino acids, cysteine and phenylalanine included. Only CDR3 DNA is held: 48 bases, read in frame from base 1.

The chain is made from TRBV6-5 and TRBJ1-5; the D gene is perhaps TRBD1, on 5 matching bases. Sequencing used memory CD8+ T cells sorted from blood. Sample cell subset or site, as interpreted from the label and publication: CD45RO+ cells pooled with CCR7-negative TemRA cells. This receptor was identified in a man aged 25-40 years in good health. The DNA is TGTGCCAGCAGTTACTGGGACCCTAGGACTGGGCAGCCCCAGCATTTT. Translated, this gives CASSYWDPRTGQPQHF.